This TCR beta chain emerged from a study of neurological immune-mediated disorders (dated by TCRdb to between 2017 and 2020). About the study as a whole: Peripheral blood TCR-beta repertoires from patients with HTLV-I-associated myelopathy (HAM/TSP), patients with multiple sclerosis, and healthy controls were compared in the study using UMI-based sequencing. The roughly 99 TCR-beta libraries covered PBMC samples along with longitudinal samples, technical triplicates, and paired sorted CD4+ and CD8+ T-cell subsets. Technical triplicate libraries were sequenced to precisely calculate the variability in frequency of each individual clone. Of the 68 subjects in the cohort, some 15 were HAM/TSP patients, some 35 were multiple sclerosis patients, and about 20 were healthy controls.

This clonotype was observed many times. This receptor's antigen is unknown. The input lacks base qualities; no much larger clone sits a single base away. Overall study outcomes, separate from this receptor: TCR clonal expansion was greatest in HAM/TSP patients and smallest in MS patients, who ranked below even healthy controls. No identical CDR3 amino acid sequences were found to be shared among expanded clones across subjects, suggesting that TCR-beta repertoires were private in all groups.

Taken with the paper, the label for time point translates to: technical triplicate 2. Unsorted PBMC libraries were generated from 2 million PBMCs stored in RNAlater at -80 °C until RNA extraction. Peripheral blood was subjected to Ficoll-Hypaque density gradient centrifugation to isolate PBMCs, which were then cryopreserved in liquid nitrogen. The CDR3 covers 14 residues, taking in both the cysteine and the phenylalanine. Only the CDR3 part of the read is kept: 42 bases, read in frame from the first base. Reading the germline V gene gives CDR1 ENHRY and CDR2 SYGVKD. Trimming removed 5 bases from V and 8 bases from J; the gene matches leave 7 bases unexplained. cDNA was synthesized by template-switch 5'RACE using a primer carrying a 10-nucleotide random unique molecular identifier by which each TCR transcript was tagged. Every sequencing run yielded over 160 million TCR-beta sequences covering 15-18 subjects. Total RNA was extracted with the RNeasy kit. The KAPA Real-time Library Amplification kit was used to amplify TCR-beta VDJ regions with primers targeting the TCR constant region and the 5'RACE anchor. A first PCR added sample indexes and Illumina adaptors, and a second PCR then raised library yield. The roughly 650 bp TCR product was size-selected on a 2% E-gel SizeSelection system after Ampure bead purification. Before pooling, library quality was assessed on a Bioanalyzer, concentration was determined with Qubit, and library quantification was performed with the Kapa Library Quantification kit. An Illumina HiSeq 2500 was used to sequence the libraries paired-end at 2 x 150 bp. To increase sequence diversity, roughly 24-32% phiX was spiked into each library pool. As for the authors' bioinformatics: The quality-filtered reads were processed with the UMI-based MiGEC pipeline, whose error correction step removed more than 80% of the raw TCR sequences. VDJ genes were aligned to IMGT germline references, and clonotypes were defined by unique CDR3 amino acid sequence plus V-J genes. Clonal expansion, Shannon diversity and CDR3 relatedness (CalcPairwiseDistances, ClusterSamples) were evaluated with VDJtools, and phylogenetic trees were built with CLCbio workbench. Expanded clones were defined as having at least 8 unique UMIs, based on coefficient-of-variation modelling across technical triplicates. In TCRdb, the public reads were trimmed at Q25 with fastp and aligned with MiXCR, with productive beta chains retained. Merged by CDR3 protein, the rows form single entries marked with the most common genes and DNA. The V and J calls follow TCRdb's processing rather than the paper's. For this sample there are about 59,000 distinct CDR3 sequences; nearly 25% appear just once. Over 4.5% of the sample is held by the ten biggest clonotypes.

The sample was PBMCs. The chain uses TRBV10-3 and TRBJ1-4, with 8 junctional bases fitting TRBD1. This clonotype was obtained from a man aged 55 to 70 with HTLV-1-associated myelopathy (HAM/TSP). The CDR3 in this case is CAISPAGGREKLFF. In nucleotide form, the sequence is TGTGCCATCAGTCCCGCAGGGGGCAGGGAAAAACTGTTTTTT.